The 31 T cell receptor beta chains presented below share a single source sample, sequenced in a study of cytomegalovirus exposure and HLA in healthy donors. PCR involved 60 Vbeta and 13 Jbeta primers. Using immunoSEQ multiplex PCR, the repertoire was profiled, and TCRdb retains in-frame clones only, with some absent. The sample comprises about 140,000 clones, 60% to 80% of which are singletons, and 4.5% to 6% rests with the top ten. The source material was PBMCs. The receptors here all came from a woman between 50 and 59 years old in good health and CMV-seronegative.

This chain connects TRBV7-9 to TRBJ2-3; 11 bases agree with TRBD2. Unmatched junction bases numbered 5, after V lost 1 base and J lost 5 bases. The germline V gene has CDR1 SEHNR and CDR2 FQNEAQ (reference sequence). This CDR3 contains 16 residues. The CDR3 region is CASSLGGGTSGDTQYF. The CDR3 nucleotides read TGTGCCAGCAGCTTAGGGGGGGGGACTAGCGGAGATACGCAGTATTTT.

V usage is TRBV9 and J usage is TRBJ2-5; TRBD2 might be the D (6 bases). V lost 4 bases and J lost 5, with 12 bases in between. The CDR3 loop spans 13 amino acids. Looked up from germline, CDR1 is SGDLS and CDR2 is YYNGEE. The CDR3 loop is CASSLRGWETQYF. The DNA of the CDR3 is TGTGCCAGCAGCCTTCGGGGGTGGGAGACCCAGTACTTC.

J is TRBJ2-7 and V is TRBV11-2, with a possible D match to TRBD1 (5 bases). Trimming stripped 1 base from V and 4 bases from J, with 11 bases between. Looked up from germline, CDR1 is SGHAT and CDR2 is FQNNGV. The CDR3 is 14 amino acids. CDR3 sequence reads: CASSLVRGPYEQYF. CDR3 in DNA: TGTGCCAGCAGCTTAGTAAGGGGCCCGTACGAGCAGTACTTC.

The chain combines TRBV7-2 with TRBJ1-2; TRBD1 is a possible D gene (5 bases). The germline gives CDR1 SGHTA, CDR2 FQGNSA. Trimming removed 0 bases from V and 7 bases from J, with 18 bases in between. CDR3 length: 16 residues. The CDR3 protein is CASSLATLGQGTGYTF. In nucleotides, the CDR3 is TGTGCCAGCAGCTTAGCAACCCTCGGGCAGGGAACTGGCTACACCTTC.

The gene calls are TRBV6-1 and TRBJ1-5, with D uncertain. Trimming left V 2 bases short and J 4 bases short, with 9 bases between. CDR1 and CDR2 from the germline V gene are MNHNS and SASEGT. The CDR3 is 14 residues long. CDR3 nucleotides: TGTGCCAGCAGTGAACTAGGTTTAAATCAGCCCCAGCATTTT. This encodes CASSELGLNQPQHF.

The rearrangement uses TRBV2 and TRBJ2-3; 8 positions match TRBD2. The V gene's germline CDR1 is SNHLY and CDR2 FYNNEI. The CDR3 consists of 17 residues. Trimming took 2 bases from V and 1 from J; bases not matched to a gene: 8. The CDR3 loop is CASSEFGGSGGTDTQYF. Written as DNA, the CDR3 is TGTGCCAGCAGTGAATTCGGGGGTAGCGGGGGCACAGATACGCAGTATTTT.

V and J are TRBV2 and TRBJ1-5; D is undetermined. The CDR3 loop spans 15 amino acids. With 0 bases removed from V and 6 bases from J, the gap between germline ends came to 12 bases. Germline-derived CDR1 and CDR2 are SNHLY and FYNNEI. The CDR3 coding sequence is TGTGCCAGCAGTGAAGCCAACCTCTACAGTCAGCCCCAGCATTTT. Its protein is CASSEANLYSQPQHF.

This chain connects TRBV14 to TRBJ1-6, with 7 bases lining up with TRBD1. The V gene's germline CDR1 is SGHDN and CDR2 FVKESK. The trim removed 4 bases at V and 14 bases at J, leaving 17 bases unmatched. The CDR3 extends over 16 amino acids. CDR3 sequence reads: CASSPTSTGLMMSLHF. DNA for the CDR3: TGTGCCAGCAGCCCAACATCGACAGGGTTGATGATGTCCCTCCACTTT.

V gene TRBV7-2 combines with J gene TRBJ1-5, with a weak D call TRBD1 (5 bases). Germline V gene data show CDR1 as SGHTA and CDR2 as FQGNSA. The CDR3 has 14 residues. Trimming shortened V by 5 bases and J by 4 bases, and 12 bases separated the two germline ends. The CDR3 DNA reads as TGTGCCAGCAGCCCAGGGTCTTCGAATCAGCCCCAGCATTTT. This gives the protein CASSPGSSNQPQHF.

This clone was observed a single time. This sequence joins TRBV19 and TRBJ1-1, with D perhaps TRBD1 (6 bases). This CDR3 contains 14 residues. CDR1 LNHDA and CDR2 SQIVND come from the germline V gene (reference sequence). The germline V and J ends were trimmed by 5 bases and 0 bases, with 10 bases remaining between them. CDR3 nucleotide sequence: TGTGCCAGTAGTGTTGGGGGCGTGAACACTGAAGCTTTCTTT. Amino acid sequence: CASSVGGVNTEAFF.

The chain has TRBV29-1 and TRBJ2-7, with 7 bases aligning to TRBD1. Germline CDR1 is SQVTM and CDR2 is ANQGSEA. The V segment lost 1 base and the J segment 4 bases; nucleotides outside the gene matches: 4. The CDR3 sequence is 13 residues long. CDR3 in DNA: TGCAGCGTTGAAGCTGGACAGGAATACGAGCAGTACTTC. Amino acid sequence: CSVEAGQEYEQYF.

V and J are TRBV4-2 and TRBJ1-5; D remains unclear. Germline CDR1 reads LGHNA; CDR2 reads YNFKEQ. Trimming cost V 1 base and J 0 bases, with 7 bases left between them. There are 15 residues in the CDR3. CDR3 bases: TGTGCCAGCAGCCAAGGGGCAGATAGCAATCAGCCCCAGCATTTT. It translates to CASSQGADSNQPQHF.

This clone was found once. This chain's CDR3 is CASSQGQGQSPLHF. DNA of the CDR3: TGTGCCAGCAGCCAGGGGCAGGGGCAATCACCCCTCCACTTT. The chain combines TRBV5-4 with TRBJ1-6, with D tentatively TRBD1 (6 bases). CDR1 is SGHNT and CDR2 is YYREEE in the germline V gene (reference sequence). This CDR3 is built from 14 residues. V shed 4 bases and J shed 10 bases, with 15 bases lying between them.

This clone was seen a single time. The gene calls are TRBV9 and TRBJ2-3, with D unresolved. Looked up from germline, CDR1 is SGDLS and CDR2 is YYNGEE. This CDR3 is 12 amino acids long. The V end lost 4 bases, the J end lost 3 bases, and 6 bases lay between the germline ends. This CDR3 reads CASSKLTDTQYF. The DNA for the CDR3 is TGTGCCAGCAGCAAACTAACAGATACGCAGTATTTT.

V and J are TRBV5-1 and TRBJ1-2; D is unclear. Trimming cost V 0 bases and J 4 bases, with 4 bases left between them. CDR3 length equals 12 residues. CDR1 is SGHRS and CDR2 is YFSETQ in the germline V gene. As DNA, the CDR3 is TGCGCCAGCAGCTTGGGGGCCTATGGCTACACCTTC. Its protein is CASSLGAYGYTF.

The V call is TRBV2, the J call TRBJ1-2, with TRBD1 identical over 7 bases. Germline CDR1 reads SNHLY; CDR2 reads FYNNEI. Trimming at V came to 5 bases and at J to 0 bases, leaving 9 bases not matched to a gene. The CDR3 is 16 amino acids. DNA for the CDR3: TGTGCCAGCAGTCAAAGGGGGACAGTTCCTAACTATGGCTACACCTTC. It specifies CASSQRGTVPNYGYTF. The entire variable domain, with the rest obtained from reference TRBV2 and TRBJ1-2, is as follows: EPEVTQTPSHQVTQMGQEVILRCVPISNHLYFYWYRQILGQKVEFLVSFYNNEISEKSEIFDDQFSVERPDGSNFTLKIRSTKLEDSAMYFCASSQRGTVPNYGYTFGSGTRLTVV.

V and J are TRBV5-1 and TRBJ1-2, with 10 bases aligning to TRBD1. In germline, CDR1 is SGHRS, CDR2 YFSETQ. Trimming took 1 base from V and 1 from J; bases not matched to a gene: 1. This CDR3 has 15 amino acids. The DNA for the CDR3 is TGCGCCAGCAGCTTGTGGACAGGGGGTAACTATGGCTACACCTTC. Residues: CASSLWTGGNYGYTF.

This chain uses TRBV7-2 with TRBJ1-5, with D tentatively TRBD1 (6 bases). V lost 5 bases, J lost 4 bases, and 15 bases lay in between. Germline V gene sequence: CDR1 SGHTA, CDR2 FQGNSA. The CDR3 contains 15 residues. CDR3 sequence: CASSPRTATNQPQHF. Written as DNA, the CDR3 is TGTGCCAGCAGCCCGCGGACAGCGACAAATCAGCCCCAGCATTTT.

The V gene is TRBV18, the J gene TRBJ2-3; maybe TRBD1 (5 bases). The germline gives CDR1 KGHSH, CDR2 LQKENI. The CDR3 has 15 residues. V was trimmed by 1 base and J by 0 bases, leaving 8 bases between them. CDR3 sequence: CASSPRQISTDTQYF. CDR3 bases: TGTGCCAGCTCACCACGACAGATTAGCACAGATACGCAGTATTTT.

V and J are TRBV7-2 and TRBJ2-5; 10 nucleotides line up with TRBD2. Germline values: CDR1 SGHTA, CDR2 FQGNSA. This CDR3 contains 17 residues. The J segment lost 5 bases and the V segment lost 5 bases, leaving 14 bases of the junction unmatched. CDR3 loop: CASSPRWSGGAGETQYF. In nucleotides, the CDR3 is TGTGCCAGCAGCCCTCGGTGGAGCGGGGGGGCAGGGGAGACCCAGTACTTC.

The chain couples TRBV6-7 to TRBJ2-2; TRBD1 is a possible D gene (6 bases). TRBV6-7 is recorded as an ORF, its role being uncertain. This CDR3 has 14 amino acids. V was cut by 5 bases and J by 4 bases, with 11 bases left in between. CDR3 sequence: CASSPSDSTGELFF. In DNA form, the CDR3 reads TGTGCCAGCAGTCCCTCGGACAGCACCGGGGAGCTGTTTTTT.

V and J are TRBV9 and TRBJ1-1, with a possible D match to TRBD1 (6 bases). Per the germline V gene, CDR1 is SGDLS and CDR2 is YYNGEE. Deletions cut 0 bases from V and 4 bases from J, with 10 bases between. There are 14 residues in the CDR3. CDR3 loop: CASSVAKGVTEAFF. The CDR3 nucleotides read TGTGCCAGCAGCGTAGCCAAGGGGGTCACTGAAGCTTTCTTT. The full variable domain, completed using reference TRBV9 and TRBJ1-1, is DSGVTQTPKHLITATGQRVTLRCSPRSGDLSVYWYQQSLDQGLQFLIQYYNGEERAKGNILERFSAQQFPDLHSELNLSSLELGDSALYFCASSVAKGVTEAFFGQGTRLTVV.

This chain connects TRBV21-1 to TRBJ1-1; TRBD1 is the table's D call, not checked against the DNA. TRBV21-1 is annotated as a pseudogene. CDR3 length equals 14 residues. The CDR3 DNA sequence: TGTGCCAGCAGTTACGGAACAGAGAACACTGAAGCTTTCTTT. Its protein is CASSYGTENTEAFF.

This clone was observed a few times. The genes are TRBV18 and TRBJ1-4; TRBD1 matches 12 bases. This CDR3 spans 18 amino acids. The V segment lost 0 bases and the J segment 4 bases; nucleotides outside the gene matches: 6. From germline, CDR1 is KGHSH and CDR2 LQKENI. The DNA of the CDR3 is TGTGCCAGCTCACCACCGGGACAGGGGGCGCGACTTAATGAAAAACTGTTTTTT. It encodes CASSPPGQGARLNEKLFF.

V is TRBV5-8 and J is TRBJ1-4; D possibly corresponds to TRBD1 (6 bases). Deletions cut 4 bases from V and 8 bases from J, with 15 bases between. Germline CDR1 and CDR2: SGHTS and YDEGEE. The CDR3 length is 14 residues. The CDR3 DNA sequence: TGTGCCAGCAGCCGACAGGTAGTGAACGAAAAACTGTTTTTT. Translation gives CASSRQVVNEKLFF. Based on the CDR3 plus reference TRBV5-8 and TRBJ1-4, the full variable domain is EAGVTQSPTHLIKTRGQQATLRCSPISGHTSVYWYQQALGLGLQFLLWYDEGEERNRGNFPPRFSGRQFPNYSSELNVNALELEDSALYLCASSRQVVNEKLFFGSGTQLSVL.

The gene calls are TRBV7-6 and TRBJ2-5; TRBD1 aligns across 10 bases. The CDR3 is 15 residues long. The J segment lost 4 bases and the V segment lost 6 bases, leaving 8 bases of the junction unmatched. Germline V gene data show CDR1 as SGHVS and CDR2 as FNYEAQ. The CDR3 reads CASRPDRGLIETQYF. The DNA of the CDR3 is TGTGCCAGCAGACCCGACAGGGGGCTAATAGAGACCCAGTACTTC.

V is TRBV4-3 and J is TRBJ1-1; 11 nucleotides line up with TRBD1. Trimming took 0 bases from V and 3 from J; bases not matched to a gene: 3. Per germline, CDR1 LGHNA and CDR2 YSLEER. The CDR3 runs 16 residues. CDR3: CASSQDGGQGDTEAFF. The CDR3 DNA is TGCGCCAGCAGCCAAGATGGGGGACAGGGGGACACTGAAGCTTTCTTT.

This chain joins TRBV28 and TRBJ1-6; TRBD1 aligns across 8 bases. Germline trimming cut 5 bases from V and 5 bases from J; bases unmatched to any gene: 5. Germline CDR1 and CDR2: MDHEN and SYDVKM. The CDR3 spans 15 residues. Here the CDR3 DNA reads TGTGCCAGCAGTCCTGTGGACAGGGATAATTCACCCCTCCACTTT. Encoded protein: CASSPVDRDNSPLHF.

The chain is built from TRBV5-1 and TRBJ1-4; 7 bases match TRBD1. Unmatched junction bases numbered 2, after V lost 0 bases and J lost 3 bases. CDR1 is SGHRS, CDR2 YFSETQ, per germline. This CDR3 is built from 15 residues. The CDR3 DNA reads TGCGCCAGCAGCTTGGTGGGACAGCCTAATGAAAAACTGTTTTTT. Translation: CASSLVGQPNEKLFF.

The J gene is TRBJ1-2, the V gene TRBV28; a weak D match, TRBD1 (5 bases). This CDR3 is built from 14 residues. The V gene's germline CDR1 is MDHEN and CDR2 SYDVKM. Trimming left V 3 bases short and J 3 bases short, with 11 bases between. The CDR3 coding sequence is TGTGCCAGCAGTTTGGACACGGGTGACTATGGCTACACCTTC. Translation gives CASSLDTGDYGYTF.

In regard to this clone: Other DNA variants within this sample encode the same CDR3. V usage is TRBV9 and J usage is TRBJ2-1; 7 nucleotides line up with TRBD2. V lost 0 bases to trimming and J lost 7 bases; unmatched junction nucleotides: 7. The CDR3 runs to 15 residues. The germline CDR1 and CDR2 sequences are SGDLS and YYNGEE. The CDR3 reads CASSVEGLVYNEQFF. The DNA of the CDR3 is TGTGCCAGCAGCGTAGAAGGACTAGTTTATAATGAGCAGTTCTTC.